This TCR beta chain was sequenced during a study of cytomegalovirus exposure and HLA in healthy donors. PCR used 60 Vbeta primers and 13 Jbeta primers. TCRdb keeps only in-frame clones here, not all; method: immunoSEQ multiplex PCR. The sample has roughly 150,000 clones, about 78% seen once. The donors gave bone marrow, and they were healthy. Though nominally healthy at sampling, donors likely had unrecorded immune exposures. From germline, CDR1 is SGHDT and CDR2 YYEEEE. The CDR3 runs to 12 residues. The specimen sequenced was PBMCs. This sequence joins TRBV5-6 and TRBJ2-5; D remains unclear. The J call is in doubt because the DNA end fits TRBJ2-7 better. The TCR comes from a male donor in good health and CMV-seronegative. DNA of the CDR3: TGTGCCAGCAGCTTGACAGACTACGAGCAGTACTTC. It is translated as CASSLTDYEQYF.